These 9 T cell receptor beta chains were sequenced from one sample in a study of blood T cell repertoires in COVID-19. Repertoires were generated with immunoSEQ multiplex PCR, while TCRdb's copy carries only in-frame clones and drops some. The data hold over 450,000 clones, with about 89% observed a single time. The sample comprised peripheral blood. All receptors come from a woman aged 50 to 60 with COVID-19, enrolled during active disease.

The table lists this clone with a count of one. J is TRBJ1-6 and V is TRBV5-5, with D possibly being TRBD1 (5 bases). V lost 4 bases and J 2 bases, leaving 13 bases between the germline ends. Per germline, CDR1 SGHKS and CDR2 YYEKEE (reference sequence). The CDR3 loop spans 16 amino acids. DNA of the CDR3: TGTGCCAGCAGCCTACAACAGGTAGCCTATAATTCACCCCTCCACTTT. This translates into CASSLQQVAYNSPLHF.

This chain links TRBV6-5 with TRBJ1-5; D is possibly TRBD1 (6 bases). V lost 4 bases and J lost 6, with 19 bases in between. This CDR3 region has 16 residues. Germline CDR1 and CDR2: MNHEY and SVGAGI. Here the CDR3 DNA reads TGTGCCAGCAGTTCCGACCCCCTAGGGGGTGGTCAGCCCCAGCATTTT. It specifies CASSSDPLGGGQPQHF.

The rearrangement uses TRBV29-1 and TRBJ1-2; TRBD1 is a possible D gene (5 bases). Per germline, CDR1 SQVTM and CDR2 ANQGSEA. The CDR3 runs to 14 residues. V shed 6 bases and J shed 0 bases, with 14 bases lying between them. As DNA, the CDR3 is TGCAGCGTAACCGACAGTGGTGCTAACTATGGCTACACCTTC. Its protein is CSVTDSGANYGYTF.

V and J are TRBV5-1 and TRBJ1-5; D is possibly TRBD1 (5 bases). Germline CDR1 is SGHRS and CDR2 is YFSETQ. The CDR3 covers 15 residues. The V gene lost 0 bases and the J gene lost 6 bases, with 13 bases spanning the gap. The DNA of the CDR3 is TGCGCCAGCAGCTTGGAAGGGGCAGCGTTTCAGCCCCAGCATTTT. It specifies CASSLEGAAFQPQHF.

Only one count was recorded for this clone. The rearrangement uses TRBV3-1 (or the pseudogene TRBV3-2) and TRBJ1-5, with 8 bases fitting TRBD1. There are 13 residues in the CDR3. The germline gives CDR1 LGHDT, CDR2 YNNKEL (reference sequence). V gave up 5 bases and J gave up 9 bases; unmatched junction bases: 6. CDR3 sequence: CASSFGQGRPQHF. CDR3 sequence (DNA): TGTGCCAGCAGCTTCGGACAGGGAAGGCCCCAGCATTTT.

J is TRBJ1-4 and V is TRBV6-5; D is uncertain. V gave up 4 bases and J gave up 4 bases, with 4 bases separating them. Germline V gene data show CDR1 as MNHEY and CDR2 as SVGAGI. The CDR3 is 12 residues long. CDR3 sequence (DNA): TGTGCCAGCAGTTCCCATAATGAAAAACTGTTTTTT. It specifies CASSSHNEKLFF.

The chain carries TRBV5-1 and TRBJ2-2, with D perhaps TRBD1 (6 bases). Germline assignment: CDR1 SGHRS and CDR2 YFSETQ. The CDR3 consists of 13 residues. V was clipped by 7 bases and J by 2 bases, with 9 bases between them. CDR3 sequence (DNA): TGCGCCAGCGCACAGGGAAACACCGGGGAGCTGTTTTTT. Encoded protein: CASAQGNTGELFF.

The chain has TRBV30 and TRBJ1-3, with a possible D match to TRBD1 (6 bases). In germline, CDR1 is GTSNPN, CDR2 SVGIG (reference sequence). The CDR3 is 18 residues long. The V gene lost 2 bases and the J gene lost 0 bases, with 20 bases spanning the gap. The CDR3 protein is CAWSPSHTGTTSGNTIYF. The CDR3 nucleotides are TGTGCCTGGAGTCCGTCCCATACAGGGACTACCTCTGGAAACACCATATATTTT.

This chain connects TRBV7-9 to TRBJ1-2; unclear D gene. This CDR3 is 13 amino acids long. Trimming took off 7 bases at V and 4 bases at J, with 13 bases between the two ends. Germline V gives CDR1 SEHNR, CDR2 FQNEAQ (reference sequence). The CDR3 spells CASTLEPGYGYTF. Here the CDR3 DNA reads TGTGCCAGCACACTTGAACCCGGCTATGGCTACACCTTC. The full variable domain, its missing parts supplied by reference TRBV7-9 and TRBJ1-2, is DTGVSQNPRHKITKRGQNVTFRCDPISEHNRLYWYRQTLGQGPEFLTYFQNEAQLEKSRLLSDRFSAERPKGSFSTLEIQRTEQGDSAMYLCASTLEPGYGYTFGSGTRLTVV.